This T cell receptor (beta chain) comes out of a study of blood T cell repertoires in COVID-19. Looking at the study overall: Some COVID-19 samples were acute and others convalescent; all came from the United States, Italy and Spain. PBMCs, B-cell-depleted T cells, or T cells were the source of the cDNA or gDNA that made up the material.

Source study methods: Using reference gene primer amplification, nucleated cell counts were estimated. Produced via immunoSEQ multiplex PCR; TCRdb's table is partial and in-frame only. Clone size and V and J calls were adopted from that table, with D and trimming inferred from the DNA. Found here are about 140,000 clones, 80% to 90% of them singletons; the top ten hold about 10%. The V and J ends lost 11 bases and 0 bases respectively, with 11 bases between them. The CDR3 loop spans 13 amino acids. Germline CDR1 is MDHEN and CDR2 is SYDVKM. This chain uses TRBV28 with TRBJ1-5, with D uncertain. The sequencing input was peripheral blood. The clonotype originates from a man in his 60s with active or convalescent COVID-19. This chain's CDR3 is CAGHKYSNQPQHF. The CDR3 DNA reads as TGTGCCGGCCACAAGTATAGCAATCAGCCCCAGCATTTT. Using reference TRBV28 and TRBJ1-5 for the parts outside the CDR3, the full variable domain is DVKVTQSSRYLVKRTGEKVFLECVQDMDHENMFWYRQDPGLGLRLIYFSYDVKMKEKGDIPEGYSVSREKKERFSLILESASTNQTSMYLCAGHKYSNQPQHFGDGTRLSIL.